Following are 10 T cell receptor beta chains from one sample sequenced in a study of control samples from healthy donors and cancer patients. Sequenced by immunoSEQ multiplex PCR; TCRdb stores in-frame clones only, minus some. The sample contains 140,000 or so clones, about 89% of which appear only once. Source material: blood. Receptor source: a man aged 25 to 40 in good health.

CDR3 amino acids: CATSRGGQGAREQFF. The CDR3 DNA reads as TGTGCCACCAGCAGAGGGGGACAGGGGGCTCGAGAGCAGTTCTTC. The chain recombines TRBV15 with TRBJ2-1, with 12 bases identical to TRBD1. The length of the CDR3 is 15 residues. Germline values: CDR1 LNHNV, CDR2 YYDKDF (reference sequence). V gave up 1 base and J gave up 10 bases; unmatched junction bases: 5.

CDR3 region: CASSVKGRSAYNEQFF. DNA for the CDR3: TGTGCCAGCAGCGTAAAGGGCCGATCGGCCTACAATGAGCAGTTCTTC. V and J are TRBV9 and TRBJ2-1; D remains unclear. This CDR3 contains 16 residues. Trimming took 1 base from V and 2 from J, leaving 13 bases between them. Looked up from germline, CDR1 is SGDLS and CDR2 is YYNGEE.

With regard to this clone: Within the sample, other DNA sequences also encode this same CDR3. CDR3 sequence: CASSLSSGRTGELFF. The CDR3, as DNA: TGTGCCAGCAGCCTATCTAGCGGGAGGACCGGGGAGCTGTTTTTT. The chain joins TRBV7-3 to TRBJ2-2; the match to TRBD2 covers 11 bases. The CDR3 has 15 amino acids. J was trimmed by 5 bases and V by 5 bases; bases with no gene match: 4. Germline assignment: CDR1 SGHTA and CDR2 FQGTGA.

This clone was seen once. The chain links TRBV7-6 to TRBJ2-7; D uncertain. The CDR3 sequence is 15 residues long. The V end lost 3 bases, the J end lost 4 bases, and 16 bases lay between the germline ends. Germline CDR1 SGHVS, CDR2 FNYEAQ. The CDR3, as DNA: TGTGCCAGCAGCTTCAACGGCGAGAGTGTATACGAGCAGTACTTC. As protein: CASSFNGESVYEQYF.

This clone appeared a single time. The chain recombines TRBV5-1 with TRBJ2-1; D possibly matches TRBD1 or TRBD2 (5 bases each). Germline assignment: CDR1 SGHRS and CDR2 YFSETQ. V lost 4 bases, J lost 4 bases, and 12 bases lay in between. The CDR3 covers 14 residues. CDR3 sequence (DNA): TGCGCCAGCAGCCTAACGGGGCAATACAATGAGCAGTTCTTC. Amino acids: CASSLTGQYNEQFF.

V usage is TRBV30 and J usage is TRBJ1-1; D not resolved. V lost 5 bases and J 0 bases, leaving 10 bases between the germline ends. This CDR3 comprises 13 residues. Germline V lookup: CDR1 GTSNPN, CDR2 SVGIG (reference sequence). The chain's CDR3 is CAWGTAMNTEAFF. The CDR3 nucleotides read TGTGCCTGGGGCACAGCGATGAACACTGAAGCTTTCTTT.

The rearrangement joins TRBV19 to TRBJ1-4, with 7 bases lining up with TRBD1. CDR3 length: 15 amino acids. Germline assignment: CDR1 LNHDA and CDR2 SQIVND (reference sequence). The ends lost 8 bases at V and 5 bases at J; junction bases unmatched: 11. CDR3 amino acids: CASCSRDSGNEKLFF. In nucleotides, the CDR3 is TGTGCCAGTTGTTCCCGGGACAGCGGGAATGAAAAACTGTTTTTT.

The gene calls are TRBV6-6 and TRBJ1-3, with TRBD1 matching over 10 bases. Germline loops: CDR1 MNHNY, CDR2 SVGAGI (reference sequence). The CDR3 is 16 residues long. J was trimmed by 2 bases and V by 10 bases; bases with no gene match: 11. The CDR3 DNA reads TGTGCCATCACTTGGCGGGACAGGGGCCCTGGAAACACCATATATTTT. Its protein product is CAITWRDRGPGNTIYF.

The V and J genes are TRBV6-4 and TRBJ2-1; tentatively, D is TRBD1 or TRBD2 (6 bases each). V gave up 1 base and J gave up 10 bases, with 14 bases separating them. The CDR3 extends over 14 amino acids. Germline V gene data show CDR1 as MRHNA and CDR2 as SNTAGT. The CDR3 DNA is TGTGCCAGCAGTGACTATTGGGGGGCCCAAGAGCAGTTCTTC. This codes for CASSDYWGAQEQFF.

This clone appeared once. The rearrangement uses TRBV4-3 and TRBJ1-2; D uncertain. From germline, CDR1 is LGHNA and CDR2 YSLEER. This CDR3 has 13 residues. Trimming left V 1 base short and J 4 bases short, with 7 bases between. CDR3 residues: CASSQVGFYGYTF. CDR3 nucleotide sequence: TGCGCCAGCAGCCAAGTGGGCTTCTATGGCTACACCTTC.